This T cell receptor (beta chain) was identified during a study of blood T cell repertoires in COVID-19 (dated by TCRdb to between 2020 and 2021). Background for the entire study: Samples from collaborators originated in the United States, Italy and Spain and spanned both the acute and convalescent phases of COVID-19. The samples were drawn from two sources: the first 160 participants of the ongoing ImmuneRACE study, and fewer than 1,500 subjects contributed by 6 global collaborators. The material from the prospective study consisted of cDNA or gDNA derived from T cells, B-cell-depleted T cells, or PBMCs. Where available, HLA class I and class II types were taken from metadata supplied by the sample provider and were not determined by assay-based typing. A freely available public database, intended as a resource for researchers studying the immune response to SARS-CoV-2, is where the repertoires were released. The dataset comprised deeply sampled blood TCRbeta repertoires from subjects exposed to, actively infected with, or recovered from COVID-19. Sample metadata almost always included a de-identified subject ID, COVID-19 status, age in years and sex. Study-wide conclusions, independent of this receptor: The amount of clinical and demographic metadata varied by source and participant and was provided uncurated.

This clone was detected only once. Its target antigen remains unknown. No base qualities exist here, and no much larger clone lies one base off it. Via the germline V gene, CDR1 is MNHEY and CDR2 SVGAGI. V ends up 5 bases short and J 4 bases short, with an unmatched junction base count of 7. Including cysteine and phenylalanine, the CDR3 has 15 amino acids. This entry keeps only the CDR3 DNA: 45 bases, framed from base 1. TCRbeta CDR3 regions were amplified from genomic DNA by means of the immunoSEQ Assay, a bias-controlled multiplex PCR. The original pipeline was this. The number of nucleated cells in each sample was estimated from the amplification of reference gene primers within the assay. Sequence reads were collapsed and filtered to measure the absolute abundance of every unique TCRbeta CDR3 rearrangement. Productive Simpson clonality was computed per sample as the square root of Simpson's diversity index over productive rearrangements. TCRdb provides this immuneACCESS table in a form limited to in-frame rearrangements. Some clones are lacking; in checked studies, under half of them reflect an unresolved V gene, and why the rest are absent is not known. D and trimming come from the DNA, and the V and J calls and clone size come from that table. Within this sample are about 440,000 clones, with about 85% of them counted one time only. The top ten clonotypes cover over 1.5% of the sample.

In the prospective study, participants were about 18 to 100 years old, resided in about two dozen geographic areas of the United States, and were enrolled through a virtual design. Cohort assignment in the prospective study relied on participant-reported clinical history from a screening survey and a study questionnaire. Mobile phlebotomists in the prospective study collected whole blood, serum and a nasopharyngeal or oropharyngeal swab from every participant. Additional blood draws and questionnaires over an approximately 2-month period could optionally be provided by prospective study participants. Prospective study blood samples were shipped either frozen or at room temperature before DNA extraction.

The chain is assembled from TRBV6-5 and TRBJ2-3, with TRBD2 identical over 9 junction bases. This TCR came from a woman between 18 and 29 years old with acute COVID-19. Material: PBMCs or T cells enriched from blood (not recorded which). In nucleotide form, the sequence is TGTGCCAGCAGTACAGCAGCGGGAGGACCAGATACGCAGTATTTT. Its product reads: CASSTAAGGPDTQYF.